The 19 T cell receptor beta chains in this list originate from one sample, sequenced in a study of blood T cell repertoires in COVID-19. The repertoire was sequenced with immunoSEQ multiplex PCR; TCRdb's copy has only in-frame clones and lacks some. Here the sample spans 120,000 to 150,000 clones, about 92% being singletons. Sequencing was done on a sample of peripheral blood. Every receptor here comes from a human donor in a cohort sampled during active COVID-19.

The rearrangement joins TRBV29-1 to TRBJ2-2, with 9 bases fitting TRBD1. V shed 5 bases, J shed 5 bases, and the junction held 6 bases outside the gene matches. The CDR3 has 14 residues. In germline, CDR1 is SQVTM, CDR2 ANQGSEA. CDR3 nucleotide sequence: TGCAGCGTTATGACAGGGGGGGAGACCGGGGAGCTGTTTTTT. This codes for CSVMTGGETGELFF.

This clone has only one observation. V gene TRBV28 combines with J gene TRBJ2-4; D possibly corresponds to TRBD2 (5 bases). Trimming shortened V by 4 bases and J by 0 bases, and 13 bases separated the two germline ends. CDR3 length: 16 amino acids. Per germline, CDR1 MDHEN and CDR2 SYDVKM. In DNA, the CDR3 is TGTGCCAGCAGTTCCAGACCGGACTTAGCCAAAAACATTCAGTACTTC. This translates into CASSSRPDLAKNIQYF.

V and J are TRBV19 and TRBJ1-1, with 10 positions matching TRBD1. The germline gives CDR1 LNHDA, CDR2 SQIVND (reference sequence). The V gene end was trimmed by 5 bases and the J gene end by 1 base; junction bases not matched to a gene: 4. This CDR3 has 15 amino acids. The CDR3: CASSRTGGGNTEAFF. The CDR3 bases are TGTGCCAGTAGTCGGACAGGGGGAGGGAACACTGAAGCTTTCTTT.

This chain joins TRBV10-3 and TRBJ1-4, with 8 bases lining up with TRBD1. The germline V gene has CDR1 ENHRY and CDR2 SYGVKD. This CDR3 comprises 16 residues. Germline trimming cut 5 bases from V and 6 bases from J; bases unmatched to any gene: 11. The CDR3 sequence is CAISPAGGADDEKLFF. Written as DNA, the CDR3 is TGTGCCATCAGTCCGGCAGGGGGCGCGGATGATGAAAAACTGTTTTTT.

With respect to this clone: Other DNA sequences in this specimen translate into the identical CDR3. CDR3 protein: CASSQDRYNEQFF. The CDR3 DNA follows: TGTGCCAGCAGCCAAGACAGGTACAATGAGCAGTTCTTC. J is TRBJ2-1 and V is TRBV3-1 (or the pseudogene TRBV3-2), with no clear D. The germline V and J ends were trimmed by 0 bases and 4 bases, with 4 bases remaining between them. Germline-derived CDR1 and CDR2 are LGHDT and YNNKEL (reference sequence). The CDR3 consists of 13 residues.

The rearrangement joins TRBV27 to TRBJ1-6; 10 bases match TRBD1. Trimming cost V 8 bases and J 8 bases; bases outside gene matches: 12. Germline V gene lookup returns CDR1 MNHEY and CDR2 SMNVEV (reference sequence). The CDR3 spans 16 residues. The CDR3 loop is CASALGTGVGHSPLHF. The CDR3 nucleotides read TGTGCCAGCGCTTTGGGGACAGGGGTCGGCCATTCACCCCTCCACTTT.

The rearrangement links TRBV7-6 to TRBJ1-2; TRBD1 is a possible D gene (6 bases). Trimming took off 5 bases at V and 1 base at J, with 11 bases between the two ends. This CDR3 has 14 residues. Germline values: CDR1 SGHVS, CDR2 FNYEAQ. CDR3 in amino acids: CASSRTDDNYGYTF. CDR3 coding DNA: TGTGCCAGCAGCCGGACAGACGATAACTATGGCTACACCTTC.

The chain has TRBV9 and TRBJ2-1; D may be TRBD1 (5 bases). The CDR3 is made up of 15 amino acids. The germline V gene has CDR1 SGDLS and CDR2 YYNGEE. V was pared by 0 bases and J by 4 bases, with 11 bases between. This chain's CDR3 is CASSVDPNRYNEQFF. The CDR3 coding sequence is TGTGCCAGCAGCGTAGATCCGAACAGGTACAATGAGCAGTTCTTC.

The rearrangement links TRBV2 to TRBJ2-3, with 7 bases aligning to TRBD2. CDR3 length equals 13 residues. Unmatched junction bases numbered 5, after V lost 11 bases and J lost 0 bases. Germline CDR1 SNHLY, CDR2 FYNNEI. CDR3 loop: CASIAGSTDTQYF. The CDR3 region has the DNA TGTGCCTCCATAGCGGGTAGCACAGATACGCAGTATTTT.

The V gene is TRBV19, the J gene TRBJ1-5; the D is unclear. Germline assignment: CDR1 LNHDA and CDR2 SQIVND (reference sequence). V lost 3 bases, J lost 0 bases, and 15 bases lay in between. The CDR3 covers 17 residues. For the CDR3, the DNA is TGTGCCAGTAGTATCGCAATCGGGAGCCGTAGCAATCAGCCCCAGCATTTT. Protein sequence: CASSIAIGSRSNQPQHF.

The chain carries TRBV5-4 and TRBJ2-7; D gene unclear. V lost 2 bases and J lost 3, with 9 bases in between. This CDR3 spans 13 amino acids. Looked up from germline, CDR1 is SGHNT and CDR2 is YYREEE (reference sequence). The CDR3 here is CASSFGRNYEQYF. Written as DNA, the CDR3 is TGTGCCAGCAGCTTCGGCAGGAACTACGAGCAGTACTTC.

This chain joins TRBV7-6 and TRBJ2-7, with D perhaps matching TRBD1 (6 bases). Germline V CDR1 and CDR2: SGHVS, FNYEAQ. The germline V and J ends were trimmed by 4 bases and 2 bases, with 18 bases remaining between them. The CDR3 contains 16 residues. CDR3 coding DNA: TGTGCCAGCAGCTCAGGATCCGGGACACACGCCTACGAGCAGTACTTC. This gives the protein CASSSGSGTHAYEQYF. The entire variable domain, with the rest obtained from reference TRBV7-6 and TRBJ2-7, is as follows: GAGVSQSPRYKVTKRGQDVALRCDPISGHVSLYWYRQALGQGPEFLTYFNYEAQQDKSGLPNDRFSAERPEGSISTLTIQRTEQRDSAMYRCASSSGSGTHAYEQYFGPGTRLTVT.

The rearrangement joins TRBV30 to TRBJ1-1; maybe TRBD1 (5 bases). With 3 bases removed from V and 1 base from J, the gap between germline ends came to 9 bases. The CDR3 contains 13 residues. Per germline, CDR1 GTSNPN and CDR2 SVGIG (reference sequence). The CDR3 coding sequence is TGTGCCTGGAGGACAGAGGAGAACACTGAAGCTTTCTTT. This sequence encodes CAWRTEENTEAFF.

DNA for the CDR3: TGTGCCAGCAGTCTGGACCTAAGCGGTGAAGCTTTCTTT. It translates to CASSLDLSGEAFF. This chain connects TRBV12-3 or TRBV12-4 to TRBJ1-1; the D is unclear. This CDR3 comprises 13 residues. Trimming left V 5 bases short and J 7 bases short, with 14 bases between.

This sequence joins TRBV7-8 and TRBJ1-2, with 8 bases that match TRBD1. In germline, CDR1 is SGHVS, CDR2 FQNEAQ. The ends lost 6 bases at V and 7 bases at J; junction bases unmatched: 16. There are 16 residues in the CDR3. CDR3 in amino acids: CASSSFQDRVKVGYTF. In DNA form, the CDR3 reads TGTGCCAGCAGTTCCTTTCAGGACAGGGTAAAAGTTGGCTACACCTTC.

V usage is TRBV19 and J usage is TRBJ1-5, with D perhaps matching TRBD1 (5 bases). Trimming removed 8 bases at V and 6 bases at J, with 17 bases between. Germline V CDR1 and CDR2: LNHDA, SQIVND (reference sequence). CDR3 length: 14 amino acids. CDR3 amino acids: CASPPWGPPQPQHF. The CDR3 region has the DNA TGTGCCAGTCCTCCGTGGGGCCCCCCTCAGCCCCAGCATTTT. The full variable domain, rest sourced from reference TRBV19 and TRBJ1-5, is DGGITQSPKYLFRKEGQNVTLSCEQNLNHDAMYWYRQDPGQGLRLIYYSQIVNDFQKGDIAEGYSVSREKKESFPLTVTSAQKNPTAFYLCASPPWGPPQPQHFGDGTRLSIL.

The chain uses TRBV4-1 and TRBJ2-2; D is perhaps TRBD1 (6 bases). The length of the CDR3 is 14 residues. The germline CDR1 and CDR2 sequences are MGHRA and YSYEKL. V dropped 4 bases and J dropped 4 bases, with 10 bases sitting between them. The CDR3, as DNA: TGCGCCAGCAGCCTGGGACACCGCACCGGGGAGCTGTTTTTT. Amino acids: CASSLGHRTGELFF.

The J gene is TRBJ2-7, the V gene TRBV27; unclear D gene. Germline CDR1 and CDR2: MNHEY and SMNVEV (reference sequence). V was clipped by 1 base and J by 1 base, with 11 bases between them. There are 15 residues in the CDR3. The CDR3 loop reads CASSLWAGYSYEQYF. CDR3 nucleotide sequence: TGTGCCAGCAGTTTATGGGCCGGATATTCCTACGAGCAGTACTTC.

The gene calls are TRBV7-9 and TRBJ1-5, with 9 bases matching TRBD1. The CDR3 has 16 amino acids. The trim removed 2 bases at V and 2 bases at J, leaving 4 bases unmatched. Germline V CDR1 and CDR2: SEHNR, FQNEAQ (reference sequence). The CDR3 spells CASSLWGQGGNQPQHF. The CDR3 DNA sequence: TGTGCCAGCAGCTTATGGGGACAGGGAGGCAATCAGCCCCAGCATTTT.